This TCR beta chain was captured in a study of spatial heterogeneity in lung cancer. About the study: Raw sequencing reads included, on average, more than eight appearances of each unique TCR and UMI combination.

Time point in this sample: sample taken at primary tumor resection. Researchers sequenced whole RNA taken from tumor, nontumor lung or frozen PBMC without sorting. In this sample, this clonotype is medium-sized. The antigen remains unidentified. After removal of 4 bases from V and 6 bases from J, the junction contained 10 bases not matched to a gene. The CDR3 has 15 amino acids. Broader study findings: As ubiquitous and regional nonsynonymous mutations varied, counts of ubiquitous and regional expanded TCRs tracked them, respectively. Expanded intratumoral alpha and beta TCR counts tracked tumor mutation counts. Estimation of coverage gave values of roughly 6.9% for alpha and more than 11% for beta chains in tumor T cells.

Via MiXCR, TCRdb re-called the 5' RACE reads, giving one row per CDR3 protein. The table lists 7,300 or so distinct CDR3 sequences, more than 13% of them singletons, with 7% to 9% in the top ten. The source of this sequence is a female donor with early-stage non-small cell lung cancer. This chain links TRBV12-3 or TRBV12-4 with TRBJ2-3, with 7 bases matching TRBD2. The specimen was lung tumor tissue, collected at surgery. CDR3 nucleotide sequence: TGTGCCAGCAGTTCTTTAGCGGGCGCGGCTGATACGCAGTATTTT. It specifies CASSSLAGAADTQYF.